This T cell receptor (beta chain) is drawn from a study of PD-1 blockade in classical Hodgkin lymphoma. Study observations and caveats: By C4D1, CD4+ diversity increased significantly, especially in complete responders.

This clone was picked up one time. Its specificity is not known. Each and every patient relapsed after autologous stem cell transplantation, and patients got differing brentuximab vedotin exposure. Here immunoSEQ multiplex PCR was the method, and the copy in TCRdb shows in-frame clones only, minus some. This table has 55,000 to 80,000 clones, roughly 91% appearing once. CDR1 and CDR2 from the germline V gene are SNHLY and FYNNEI. The CDR3 extends over 15 amino acids. Trimming pared 6 bases from V and 0 bases from J, leaving 12 bases between. The sequencing used peripheral blood mononuclear cells (PBMCs), collected at baseline. This TCR came from a human donor with classical Hodgkin lymphoma. The chain couples TRBV2 to TRBJ1-3; D might be TRBD1 (6 bases). For the CDR3, the DNA is TGTGCCAGCAGCACCGAGGGGGTCTCTGGAAACACCATATATTTT. This translates into CASSTEGVSGNTIYF.